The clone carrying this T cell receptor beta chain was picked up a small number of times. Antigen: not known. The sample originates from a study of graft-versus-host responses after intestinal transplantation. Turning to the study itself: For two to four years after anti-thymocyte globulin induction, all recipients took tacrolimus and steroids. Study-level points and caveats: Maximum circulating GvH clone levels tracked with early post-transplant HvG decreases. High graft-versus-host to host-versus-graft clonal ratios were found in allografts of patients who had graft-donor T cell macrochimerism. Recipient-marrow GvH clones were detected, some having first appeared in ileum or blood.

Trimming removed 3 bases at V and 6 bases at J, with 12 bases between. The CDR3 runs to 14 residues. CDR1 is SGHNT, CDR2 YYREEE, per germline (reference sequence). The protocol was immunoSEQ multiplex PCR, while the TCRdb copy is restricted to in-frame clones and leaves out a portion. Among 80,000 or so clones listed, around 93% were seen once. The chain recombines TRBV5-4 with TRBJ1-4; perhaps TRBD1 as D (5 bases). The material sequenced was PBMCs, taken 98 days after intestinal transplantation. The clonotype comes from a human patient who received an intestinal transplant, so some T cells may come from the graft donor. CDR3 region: CASSSARGDEKLFF. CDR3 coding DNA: TGTGCCAGCAGCTCTGCACGGGGGGATGAAAAACTGTTTTTT.